The clone carrying this T cell receptor beta chain was seen a few times. Germline V CDR1 and CDR2: MNHGY, SAAAGT. The V end lost 0 bases, the J end lost 1 base, and 12 bases lay between the germline ends. CDR3 length: 17 residues. This sample was included in a study of T cells in localized non-small cell lung cancer. This table comes from immunoSEQ multiplex PCR, and its TCRdb copy is limited to in-frame clones, with some not included. Among roughly 1,300 clones listed, 25% to 30% were seen once. The chain has TRBV6-8 and TRBJ2-2, with D perhaps matching TRBD2 (6 bases). Sequenced material: normal lung tissue next to the tumor, taken before any cancer treatment. The TCR originated in a woman aged 35-75 years with stage I squamous cell lung carcinoma. This chain's CDR3 is CASSYSFSSVNTGELFF. For the CDR3, the DNA is TGTGCCAGCAGTTACTCGTTTTCTAGCGTGAACACCGGGGAGCTGTTTTTT.